This entry concerns a single TCR beta chain. In the authors' workflow: Amplification with reference gene primers provided the estimates of nucleated cell counts. This table comes from immunoSEQ multiplex PCR, and its TCRdb copy is limited to in-frame clones, with some not included. V and J calls and clone size follow that table, whereas D and trimming were derived from the DNA. The sample contains about 490,000 clones, roughly 85% of which appear only once. The data were taken from a study of blood T cell repertoires in COVID-19. Whole-study context: The samples span acute and convalescent COVID-19 from the United States, Italy and Spain. PBMCs, B-cell-depleted T cells, or T cells were the source of the cDNA or gDNA that made up the material.

CDR3 length: 12 residues. The ends were cut back, 5 bases at V and 5 bases at J, with 10 bases in the middle. Germline-derived CDR1 and CDR2 are SGHVS and FQNEAQ. The chain employs TRBV7-8 and TRBJ2-7, with D possibly matching TRBD1 (6 bases). This sequence originates from a human donor in a cohort sampled during active COVID-19. What was sequenced was peripheral blood. CDR3 sequence reads: CASSLTGNEQYF. CDR3 nucleotide sequence: TGTGCCAGCAGCCTTACAGGGAACGAGCAGTACTTC.